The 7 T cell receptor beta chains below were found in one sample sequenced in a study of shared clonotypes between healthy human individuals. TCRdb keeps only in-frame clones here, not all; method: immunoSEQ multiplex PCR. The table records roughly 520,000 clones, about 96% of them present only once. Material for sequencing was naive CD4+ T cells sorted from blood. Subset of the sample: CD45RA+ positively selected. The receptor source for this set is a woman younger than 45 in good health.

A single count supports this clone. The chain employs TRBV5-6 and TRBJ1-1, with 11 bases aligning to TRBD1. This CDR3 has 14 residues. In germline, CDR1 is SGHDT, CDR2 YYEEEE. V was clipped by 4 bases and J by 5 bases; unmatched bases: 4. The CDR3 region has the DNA TGTGCCAGCAGCATTGGGACAGGGGGGACTGAAGCTTTCTTT. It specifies CASSIGTGGTEAFF.

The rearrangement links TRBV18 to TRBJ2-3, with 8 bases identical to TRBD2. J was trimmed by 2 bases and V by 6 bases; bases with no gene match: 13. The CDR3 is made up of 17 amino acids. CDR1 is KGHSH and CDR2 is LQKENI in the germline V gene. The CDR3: CASSSPRREDNTDTQYF. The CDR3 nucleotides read TGTGCCAGCTCTAGTCCACGGCGGGAGGATAACACAGATACGCAGTATTTT. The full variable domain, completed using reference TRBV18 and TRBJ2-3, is NAGVMQNPRHLVRRRGQEARLRCSPMKGHSHVYWYRQLPEEGLKFMVYLQKENIIDESGMPKERFSAEFPKEGPSILRIQQVVRGDSAAYFCASSSPRREDNTDTQYFGPGTRLTVL.

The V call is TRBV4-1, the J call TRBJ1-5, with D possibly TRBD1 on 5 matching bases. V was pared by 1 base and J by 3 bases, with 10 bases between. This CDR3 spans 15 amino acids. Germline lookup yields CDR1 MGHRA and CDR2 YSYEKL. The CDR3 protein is CASSQGGGDNQPQHF. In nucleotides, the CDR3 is TGCGCCAGCAGCCAAGGAGGAGGGGACAATCAGCCCCAGCATTTT.

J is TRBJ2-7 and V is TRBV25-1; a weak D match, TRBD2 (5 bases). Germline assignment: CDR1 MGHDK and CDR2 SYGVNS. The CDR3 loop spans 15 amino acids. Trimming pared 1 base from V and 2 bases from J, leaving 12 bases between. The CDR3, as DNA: TGTGCCAGCAGTGAATTATCTTTCGGGACCTACGAGCAGTACTTC. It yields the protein CASSELSFGTYEQYF.

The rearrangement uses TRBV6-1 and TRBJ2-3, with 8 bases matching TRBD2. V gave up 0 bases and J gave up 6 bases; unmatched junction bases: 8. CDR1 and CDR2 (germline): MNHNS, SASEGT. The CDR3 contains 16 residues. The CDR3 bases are TGTGCCAGCAGTGAAGCGGGCGGGGGGTATACCGATACGCAGTATTTT. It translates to CASSEAGGGYTDTQYF.

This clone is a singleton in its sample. CDR3 nucleotides: TGCGCCAGCAGCCCAGAGAGCGGGAGGGCATACGAGCAGTACTTC. It encodes CASSPESGRAYEQYF. V gene TRBV10-1 combines with J gene TRBJ2-7; the match to TRBD2 covers 10 bases. This CDR3 has 15 amino acids. The germline V gene has CDR1 WNHNN and CDR2 SYGVQD (reference sequence). Germline trimming cut 6 bases from V and 4 bases from J; bases unmatched to any gene: 9.

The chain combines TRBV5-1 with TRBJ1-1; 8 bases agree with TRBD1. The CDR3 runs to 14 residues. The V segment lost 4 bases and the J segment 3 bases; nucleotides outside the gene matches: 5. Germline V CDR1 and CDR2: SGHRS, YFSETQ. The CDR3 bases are TGCGCCAGCAGCGTCTCGACAGGGGACACTGAAGCTTTCTTT. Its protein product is CASSVSTGDTEAFF.